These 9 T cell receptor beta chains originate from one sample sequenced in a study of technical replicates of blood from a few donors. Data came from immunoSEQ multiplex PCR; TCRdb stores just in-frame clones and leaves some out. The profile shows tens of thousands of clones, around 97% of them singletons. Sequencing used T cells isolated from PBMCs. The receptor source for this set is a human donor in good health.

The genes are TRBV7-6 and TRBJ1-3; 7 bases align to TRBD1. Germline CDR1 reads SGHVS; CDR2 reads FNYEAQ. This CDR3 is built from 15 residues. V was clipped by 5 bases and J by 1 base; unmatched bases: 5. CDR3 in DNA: TGTGCCAGCAGCCCTCAGGGGGGATCTGGAAACACCATATATTTT. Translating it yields CASSPQGGSGNTIYF. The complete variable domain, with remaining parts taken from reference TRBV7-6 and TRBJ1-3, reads GAGVSQSPRYKVTKRGQDVALRCDPISGHVSLYWYRQALGQGPEFLTYFNYEAQQDKSGLPNDRFSAERPEGSISTLTIQRTEQRDSAMYRCASSPQGGSGNTIYFGEGSWLTVV.

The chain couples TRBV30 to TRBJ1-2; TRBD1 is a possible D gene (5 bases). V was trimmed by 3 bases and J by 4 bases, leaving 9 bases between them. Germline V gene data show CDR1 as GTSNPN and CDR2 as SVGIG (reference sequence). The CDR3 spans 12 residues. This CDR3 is CAWSRDSYGYTF. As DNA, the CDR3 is TGTGCCTGGAGCCGAGACAGCTATGGCTACACCTTC.

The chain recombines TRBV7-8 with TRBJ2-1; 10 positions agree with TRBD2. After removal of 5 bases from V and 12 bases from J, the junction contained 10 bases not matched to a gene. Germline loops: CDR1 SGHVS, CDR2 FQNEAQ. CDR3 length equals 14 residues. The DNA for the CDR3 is TGTGCCAGCAGCACAAGCGGGAGGGTAAGTTCGCAGTTCTTC. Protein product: CASSTSGRVSSQFF.

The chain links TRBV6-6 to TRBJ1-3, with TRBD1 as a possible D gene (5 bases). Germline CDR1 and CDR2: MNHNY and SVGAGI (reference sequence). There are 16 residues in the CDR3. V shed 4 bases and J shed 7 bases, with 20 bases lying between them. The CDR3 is CASSSYSGGIGNTIYF. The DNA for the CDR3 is TGTGCCAGCAGTTCATACTCGGGGGGGATTGGGAACACCATATATTTT.

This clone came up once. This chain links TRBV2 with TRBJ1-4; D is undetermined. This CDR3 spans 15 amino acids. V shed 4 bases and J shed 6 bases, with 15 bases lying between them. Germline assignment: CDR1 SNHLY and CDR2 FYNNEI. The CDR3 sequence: CASSGGTQVDEKLFF. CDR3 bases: TGTGCCAGCAGTGGCGGAACTCAAGTAGATGAAAAACTGTTTTTT. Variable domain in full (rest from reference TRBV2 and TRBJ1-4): EPEVTQTPSHQVTQMGQEVILRCVPISNHLYFYWYRQILGQKVEFLVSFYNNEISEKSEIFDDQFSVERPDGSNFTLKIRSTKLEDSAMYFCASSGGTQVDEKLFFGSGTQLSVL.

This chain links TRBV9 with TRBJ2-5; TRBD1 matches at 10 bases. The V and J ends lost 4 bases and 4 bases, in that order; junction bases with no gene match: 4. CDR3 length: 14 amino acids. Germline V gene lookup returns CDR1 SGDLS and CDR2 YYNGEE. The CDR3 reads CASSRDRGGETQYF. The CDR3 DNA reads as TGTGCCAGCAGCCGGGACAGGGGAGGAGAGACCCAGTACTTC.

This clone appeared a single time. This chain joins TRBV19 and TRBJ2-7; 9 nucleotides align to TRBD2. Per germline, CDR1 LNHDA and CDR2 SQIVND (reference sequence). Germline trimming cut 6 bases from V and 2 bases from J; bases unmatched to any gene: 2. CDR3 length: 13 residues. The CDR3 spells CASSKREAYEQYF. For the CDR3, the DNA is TGTGCCAGTAGCAAGCGGGAGGCCTACGAGCAGTACTTC.

CDR3 residues: CASIHSGTRGVGEQFF. The CDR3 nucleotides read TGTGCCAGCATTCACTCCGGGACTAGGGGCGTCGGTGAGCAGTTCTTC. This sequence joins TRBV6-5 and TRBJ2-1; 8 nucleotides agree with TRBD2. With V trimmed by 7 bases and J by 9 bases, 17 bases remained unmatched. Germline CDR1 MNHEY, CDR2 SVGAGI. This CDR3 has 16 amino acids.

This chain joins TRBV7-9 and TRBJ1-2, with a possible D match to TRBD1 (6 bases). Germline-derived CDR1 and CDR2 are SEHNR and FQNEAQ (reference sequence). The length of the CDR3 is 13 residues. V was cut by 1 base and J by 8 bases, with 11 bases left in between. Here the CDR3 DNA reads TGTGCCAGCAGCTTAGTAGGGGGTGGCGGCTACACCTTC. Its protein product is CASSLVGGGGYTF.